The clone carrying this T cell receptor beta chain occurred once. The CDR3 covers 14 residues. The V gene's germline CDR1 is ENHRY and CDR2 SYGVKD. With 9 bases removed from V and 0 bases from J, the gap between germline ends came to 12 bases. These data belong to a study of blood T cell repertoires in COVID-19. This table comes from immunoSEQ multiplex PCR, and its TCRdb copy is limited to in-frame clones, with some not included. The sample contains some 290,000 clones, under 90% of which appear only once. Cohort 3 recovery required two negative PCRs, clearance, or symptom resolution. V usage is TRBV10-3 and J usage is TRBJ1-3; D is unresolved. Material: PBMCs or T cells enriched from blood (not recorded which). The TCR was taken from a woman aged 25 to 39 who had recovered from COVID-19. CDR3 nucleotide sequence: TGTGCCATTACGAACAGTGACTCTGGAAACACCATATATTTT. It specifies CAITNSDSGNTIYF.